This record covers a single T cell receptor beta chain. Its antigen has not been determined. No base qualities exist here, and no much larger clone lies one base off it. The CDR3 regions of human TCRbeta chains were analyzed by immunosequencing. Per the authors' processing: TCRs in the repertoires were matched against a reference library of SARS-CoV-2-specific TCRs that had been generated with the MIRA antigen-specificity platform. Breadth was defined as the fraction of unique TCRs that were SARS-CoV-2-associated. Depth was defined as the fraction of total T cells that were SARS-CoV-2-associated. Using the MIRA data, each spike-specific TCR was assigned both to the spike region to which the TCR was reactive and to a CD4 or CD8 class. Log10-transformed breadth and depth values were compared by one-way ANOVA with Sidak's multiple comparisons tests. Entries here come from immuneACCESS through TCRdb and include only in-frame sequences with V and J called. Some clones fail to appear in such tables; in the studies checked, an unresolved V gene covers under half of the shortfall, and the cause of the remainder is unknown. D and trimming come from the DNA, and the V and J calls and clone size come from that table. The sample table holds over 100,000 clones, of which around 90% were seen once. The top ten clones comprise about 1% of the sample.

The sample belongs to a study of T cell responses to AZD1222 COVID-19 vaccine (dated by TCRdb to about 2021). With regard to the full study: TCR sequencing was performed for 230 to 250 trial participants, of whom about 200 were given two doses of AZD1222 and around 25 were given two doses of MenACWY control vaccine. Trial participants were enrolled by age into subgroups of 18-55, 56-69 and 70-plus years, and approximately 150, 30 and 60 TCR-sequenced participants, respectively, were included in these subgroups. Broad study findings and their caveats: Conclusions about previously exposed vaccinees were limited because only six AZD1222 recipients were SARS-CoV-2 seropositive at baseline. The 56-69-year group was small, and its depth increase did not reach significance, likely because of low power. No day 14 peak-response samples were available, so repertoires were characterized only after the peak T cell response. Vaccine-associated CD4 TCRs spanned the whole spike protein, with dominant responses in regions 160-218 and 743-854. Spike-specific TCR breadth and depth rose significantly after two AZD1222 doses compared with day 0 and with MenACWY recipients. Epitopes outside the regions mutated in the B.1.351 and B.1.1.7 variants were reportedly recognized by nearly half of the unique spike-specific TCRs. Most participants were white British and females outnumbered males, and the authors suggested that clonal diversity may have been underestimated.

Trimming at the junction amounts to 7 bases on V and 6 bases on J, and the germline ends lie 11 bases apart. Reading from cysteine to phenylalanine, the CDR3 counts 13 amino acids. Only the CDR3 portion is preserved as DNA: 39 bases, with reading frame beginning at the first base. The germline V gene specifies SGHRS as CDR1 and YFSETQ as CDR2. Per the publication, the time point label means: about 28 days (+/-7) after the second vaccine dose. AZD1222 recipients given second doses at about 4 weeks or at about 12 weeks were pooled, since spike-specific TCR depth and breadth were not found to differ between the two schedules. Vaccinee samples were obtained from the UK trials COV001 and COV002, which included a single-blind randomized controlled phase 2/3 trial of AZD1222 (ChAdOx1 nCoV-19) in healthy adults. For TCRbeta chain sequencing, PBMC samples from trial participants were taken at day 0 and at day 28 after the second dose.

The chain is encoded by TRBV5-1 joined to TRBJ1-6; the D region possibly corresponds to TRBD1 (5 bases align). Sample: peripheral blood, taken 28 days after the second AZD1222 dose. The clonotype was recovered from an adult who received the AZD1222 COVID-19 vaccine. The DNA reads TGCGCCAGCGGGGGAGGTTTTAATTCACCCCTCCACTTT. Its product reads: CASGGGFNSPLHF. Outside the CDR3, residues come from the reference TRBV5-1 and TRBJ1-6 proteins, so the full variable domain is: KAGVTQTPRYLIKTRGQQVTLSCSPISGHRSVSWYQQTPGQGLQFLFEYFSETQRNKGNFPGRFSGRQFSNSRSEMNVSTLELGDSALYLCASGGGFNSPLHFGNGTRLTVT.